This TCR beta chain was documented in a study of PD-1 blockade in classical Hodgkin lymphoma. General study results and limits: Complete responders started with a diversity level that resembled newly diagnosed patients at baseline.

Time point in this sample: cycle 4 day 1 (C4D1), after about 6 weeks of nivolumab. Every one of the patients relapsed after autologous stem cell transplantation (brentuximab vedotin exposure was variable). The germline CDR1 and CDR2 sequences are SNHLY and FYNNEI. With V trimmed by 5 bases and J by 2 bases, 6 bases remained unmatched. CDR3 length equals 15 residues. In regard to this clone: Its specificity is unknown.

The assay was immunoSEQ multiplex PCR, and TCRdb's table has in-frame clones only and misses some. The data contain roughly 96,000 clones, roughly 91% of them singletons. This chain joins TRBV2 and TRBJ2-3; 8 bases line up with TRBD2. The sequence was collected from a human donor with classical Hodgkin lymphoma. The sample in question was peripheral blood mononuclear cells (PBMCs), obtained before the fourth cycle of nivolumab. CDR3 in amino acids: CASSKRETTTDTQYF. CDR3 DNA: TGTGCCAGCAGTAAGCGGGAGACAACCACAGATACGCAGTATTTT.